This T cell receptor (beta chain) stems from a study of cytomegalovirus exposure and HLA in healthy donors. This CDR3 has 14 amino acids. V gave up 4 bases and J gave up 7 bases, with 15 bases separating them. CDR1 and CDR2 (germline): SGDLS, YYNGEE. The PCR made use of 60 Vbeta and 13 Jbeta primers. Sequencing used immunoSEQ multiplex PCR; TCRdb keeps in-frame clones, though not all of them. Of around 170,000 clones listed, 76% are singletons. Sequencing used PBMCs. This chain joins TRBV9 and TRBJ2-1, with a possible D match to TRBD1 (7 bases). The sequence derives from a young man in good health and CMV-seronegative. DNA of the CDR3: TGTGCCAGCAGCCCCCACCCAGGGGGGAATGAGCAGTTCTTC. Residues: CASSPHPGGNEQFF.